This TCR beta chain was retrieved from a study of T-cell memory formation after mild COVID-19. In its sample, this clonotype was seen a few times. In TCRdb, the 5' RACE reads were re-called with MiXCR into one record per CDR3 protein. In the table there are about 340,000 distinct CDR3 sequences, roughly 20% of which are singletons. CDR1 and CDR2 from the germline V gene are SGHTA and FQGTGA. This CDR3 is 15 amino acids long. With V trimmed by 4 bases and J by 6 bases, 8 bases remained unmatched. The source of this sequence is an adult woman who had mild COVID-19 (a few samples of this study predate the infection). Cell type and time point are not known. The chain has TRBV7-3 and TRBJ2-3; 9 bases fit TRBD1. The source material was PBMCs or a T cell subset sorted from them (not recorded which). The CDR3 here is CASSWDRDRADTQYF. The CDR3 nucleotides are TGTGCCAGCAGCTGGGACAGGGACCGTGCGGATACGCAGTATTTT.